Listed below are T cell receptor beta chains from one sample, sequenced in a study of cytomegalovirus exposure and HLA in healthy donors. The table came from immunoSEQ multiplex PCR; TCRdb's copy has only in-frame clones and leaves some out. The repertoire holds under 200,000 clones, 80% seen once, with 1% in the top ten. What was sequenced was PBMCs. The receptors come from a woman in her forties or fifties in good health and CMV-seropositive. CDR3s include the opening cysteine and the closing phenylalanine or tryptophan. A D gene is named only where the DNA matches it firmly. Some rows have no size entry. The others give once, few or many, or a class for an expanded clone.

TRBD2	-	TRBV5-1	TRBJ2-1	CASSLTSGGSYNEQFF	TGCGCCAGCAGCTTGACTAGCGGGGGAAGCTACAATGAGCAGTTCTTC
-	-	TRBV6-5	TRBJ2-4	CASSYSNHGIQYF	TGTGCCAGCAGTTACTCAAATCACGGCATTCAGTACTTC
TRBD2	-	TRBV9	TRBJ2-7	CASSVGASGRLGEQYF	TGTGCCAGCAGCGTAGGGGCTAGCGGGAGGCTGGGGGAGCAGTACTTC
-	-	TRBV2	TRBJ2-3	CASSERMGPDTQYF	TGTGCCAGCAGTGAAAGGATGGGCCCAGATACGCAGTATTTT
TRBD2	-	TRBV10-1	TRBJ2-3	CASDDWTSGNTDTQYF	TGCGCCAGCGACGACTGGACTAGCGGGAACACAGATACGCAGTATTTT
-	-	TRBV7-2	TRBJ1-4	CASSLAQAPNEKLFF	TGTGCCAGCAGCTTAGCCCAAGCGCCTAATGAAAAACTGTTTTTT
TRBD1	-	TRBV18	TRBJ2-7	CASSQDYRGRYEQYF	TGTGCCAGCTCACAAGACTACAGGGGTCGTTACGAGCAGTACTTC
TRBD1	-	TRBV5-6	TRBJ2-7	CASSVDRDSLEQYF	TGTGCCAGCAGCGTGGACAGGGATTCGCTCGAGCAGTACTTC
TRBD2	-	TRBV4-3	TRBJ2-3	CASSQGPGLGVKQYF	TGCGCCAGCAGCCAAGGACCGGGACTAGGAGTTAAGCAGTATTTT
-	once	TRBV14	TRBJ2-7	CASSLKYEQYF	TGTGCCAGCAGCCTTAAATACGAGCAGTACTTC
-	-	TRBV6-5	TRBJ1-2	CASSRGNYGYTF	TGTGCCAGCTCCAGGGGCAACTATGGCTACACCTTC
-	-	TRBV28	TRBJ1-5	CASSSLDRYNQPQHF	TGTGCCAGCAGTTCCCTGGACAGATACAATCAGCCCCAGCATTTT
TRBD1	-	TRBV28	TRBJ1-5	CASTSPHARDRERNQPQHF	TGTGCCAGCACATCCCCACATGCCCGGGACAGGGAGCGGAATCAGCCCCAGCATTTT
TRBD2	once	TRBV7-9	TRBJ2-1	CASIGRLAGGGEQFF	TGTGCCAGCATCGGACGACTAGCGGGAGGGGGTGAGCAGTTCTTC
TRBD1	-	TRBV6-6	TRBJ1-1	CASIPPDRGATEAFF	TGTGCCAGCATTCCTCCCGACAGGGGAGCCACTGAAGCTTTCTTT
TRBD2	-	TRBV7-3	TRBJ2-2	CASSPSGRNTGELFF	TGTGCCAGCAGCCCGAGCGGGAGGAACACCGGGGAGCTGTTTTTT
TRBD1	-	TRBV19	TRBJ1-1	CASRRQGGPYEAFF	TGTGCCAGTAGACGACAGGGAGGTCCTTATGAAGCTTTCTTT
TRBD1	-	TRBV30	TRBJ1-2	CAWEKTGVGGYTF	TGTGCCTGGGAAAAGACAGGGGTTGGCGGCTACACCTTC
-	-	TRBV28	TRBJ2-5	CASSTISRQETQYF	TGTGCCAGCAGCACGATCAGTCGCCAAGAGACCCAGTACTTC
-	-	TRBV5-1	TRBJ1-1	CASSGNRVHTEAFF	TGCGCCAGCAGCGGCAACAGGGTACACACTGAAGCTTTCTTT
TRBD2	-	TRBV28	TRBJ2-5	CASSPRLAGVTAQYF	TGTGCCAGCAGTCCAAGACTAGCGGGGGTGACGGCCCAGTACTTC
TRBD1	few	TRBV28	TRBJ2-3	CASSRTGARDTQYF	TGTGCCAGCAGCCGGACAGGGGCAAGAGATACGCAGTATTTT
-	-	TRBV30	TRBJ1-5	CAWSLGGVGQPQHF	TGTGCCTGGAGTCTCGGGGGGGTGGGTCAGCCCCAGCATTTT
TRBD1	-	TRBV5-1	TRBJ1-2	CASSETGGFYGYTF	TGCGCCAGCAGCGAAACAGGGGGCTTTTATGGCTACACCTTC
-	once	TRBV5-1	TRBJ2-7	CASGGSSSEQYF	TGCGCCAGCGGGGGGAGTTCGAGCGAGCAGTACTTC
TRBD1	few	TRBV9	TRBJ1-5	CASSVDGQVDQPQHF	TGTGCCAGCAGCGTAGATGGACAGGTGGATCAGCCCCAGCATTTT
-	few	TRBV5-5	TRBJ2-7	CASSTGQRSSYEQYF	TGTGCCAGCAGCACAGGCCAAAGGAGCTCCTACGAGCAGTACTTC
TRBD2	few	TRBV7-8	TRBJ2-3	CASSFPLGASGRAFQDTQYF	TGTGCCAGCAGCTTCCCTCTGGGGGCAAGCGGGAGGGCCTTTCAAGATACGCAGTATTTT
-	-	TRBV27	TRBJ1-2	CASRGQAKNYGYTF	TGTGCCAGCAGGGGGCAGGCTAAAAACTATGGCTACACCTTC
-	-	TRBV20-1	TRBJ1-3	CSAHGGNTIYF	TGCAGTGCCCACGGGGGAAACACCATATATTTT
TRBD2	-	TRBV6-1	TRBJ2-3	CASRLAINTQYF	TGTGCCAGCAGACTAGCGATAAATACGCAGTATTTT
TRBD1	-	TRBV28	TRBJ1-2	CASSPTGIYGYTF	TGTGCCAGCAGCCCGACAGGGATCTATGGCTACACCTTC
-	-	TRBV30	TRBJ1-2	CAWNRYQLAGYTF	TGTGCCTGGAATCGGTACCAGTTAGCTGGCTACACCTTC
-	-	TRBV7-9	TRBJ2-7	CASSLGPGKAYEQYF	TGTGCCAGCAGCTTAGGGCCCGGGAAAGCCTACGAGCAGTACTTC
-	once	TRBV5-1	TRBJ2-2	CASSLVEGGDTGELFF	TGCGCCAGCAGCTTGGTGGAGGGTGGAGACACCGGGGAGCTGTTTTTT
-	-	TRBV7-2	TRBJ2-7	CASSEGTGYEQYF	TGTGCCAGCAGCGAAGGGACTGGATACGAGCAGTACTTC
TRBD1	-	TRBV20-1	TRBJ2-3	CRGGRAGEYF	TGCAGAGGGGGCCGCGCAGGGGAATATTTT
-	-	TRBV15	TRBJ2-7	CATSRRTVSYEQYF	TGTGCCACCAGCAGACGGACAGTATCCTACGAGCAGTACTTC
TRBD1	-	TRBV28	TRBJ1-5	CASSGGTALSNQPQHF	TGTGCCAGCAGTGGTGGGACAGCTCTTAGCAATCAGCCCCAGCATTTT
-	-	TRBV5-4	TRBJ2-5	CASSARRLTETQYF	TGTGCCAGCAGCGCCAGGAGGCTTACAGAGACCCAGTACTTC
-	-	TRBV4-1	TRBJ1-6	CASSQEKGGQSYNSPLHF	TGCGCCAGCAGCCAAGAAAAGGGTGGACAATCCTATAATTCACCCCTCCACTTT
TRBD2	-	TRBV4-2	TRBJ2-7	CASSQVRTSGGGSYEQYF	TGTGCCAGCAGCCAAGTCCGGACTAGCGGGGGTGGTTCGTACGAGCAGTACTTC